The 17 T cell receptor beta chains listed next were all sequenced from one sample in a study of cytomegalovirus exposure and HLA in healthy donors (dated by TCRdb to between 2016 and 2019). Libraries came from the immunoSEQ multiplex PCR assay. A mixture of 60 forward primers for TCR Vbeta segments and 13 reverse primers for TCR Jbeta segments was used in the multiplex PCR. TCRdb re-hosts the immuneACCESS table, in-frame sequences only. Its copies lack some clones; in the studies checked, an unresolved V gene accounts for under half of them, and the cause for the rest is not known. The sample table lists approximately 150,000 clones, roughly 80% of them with a count of one. Together, the top ten hold 3.5% to 5.5% of the sample. Sequencing was carried out using PBMCs. These receptor sequences come from a middle-aged woman in good health and CMV-seropositive.

The chain combines TRBV11-2 with TRBJ1-4; D uncertain. There are 12 residues in the CDR3. Per germline, CDR1 SGHAT and CDR2 FQNNGV. Trimming pared 4 bases from V and 8 bases from J, leaving 8 bases between. In nucleotides, the CDR3 is TGTGCCAGCAGCTCAGCCAGGGAAAAACTGTTTTTT. As protein: CASSSAREKLFF.

The rearrangement links TRBV5-6 to TRBJ2-1; 10 bases are a match to TRBD2. V was clipped by 0 bases and J by 2 bases; unmatched bases: 2. CDR1 is SGHDT, CDR2 YYEEEE, per germline. CDR3 length: 16 amino acids. CDR3 amino acids: CASSLASGGAYNEQFF. For the CDR3, the DNA is TGTGCCAGCAGCTTGGCAAGCGGGGGGGCCTACAATGAGCAGTTCTTC.

In DNA, the CDR3 is TGTGCCAGCAGTGAATACAGCGGCACAGATACGCAGTATTTT. As protein: CASSEYSGTDTQYF. V gene TRBV25-1 combines with J gene TRBJ2-3, with no clear D. There are 14 residues in the CDR3. Germline values: CDR1 MGHDK, CDR2 SYGVNS. V was clipped by 0 bases and J by 1 base, with 5 bases between them.

V is TRBV9 and J is TRBJ2-3; 10 bases map to TRBD2. CDR1 and CDR2 (germline): SGDLS, YYNGEE. Trimming removed 3 bases from V and 6 bases from J; junction bases left unmatched: 10. This CDR3 is built from 16 residues. The DNA for the CDR3 is TGTGCCAGCAGCGACAAGCGGGGGGGCCTCGACGATACGCAGTATTTT. Residues: CASSDKRGGLDDTQYF. Full variable domain (remainder filled in from reference TRBV9 and TRBJ2-3): DSGVTQTPKHLITATGQRVTLRCSPRSGDLSVYWYQQSLDQGLQFLIQYYNGEERAKGNILERFSAQQFPDLHSELNLSSLELGDSALYFCASSDKRGGLDDTQYFGPGTRLTVL.

The chain is built from TRBV18 and TRBJ2-5; no definite D call. From germline, CDR1 is KGHSH and CDR2 LQKENI. The V end lost 6 bases, the J end lost 2 bases, and 10 bases lay between the germline ends. CDR3 size: 13 residues. CDR3 amino acids: CASSFLSQETQYF. The DNA for the CDR3 is TGTGCCAGCTCCTTCCTTAGTCAAGAGACCCAGTACTTC.

This clone appeared a few times. At one of its ends the junction is not consistent with the germline gene, which may arise from a read error. The gene calls are TRBV5-4 and TRBJ2-6, with D perhaps TRBD1 (6 bases). CDR1 SGHNT and CDR2 YYREEE come from the germline V gene (reference sequence). The CDR3 loop spans 15 amino acids. CDR3 amino acids: CASSQGSSGANVLTF. Written as DNA, the CDR3 is TGCGCCAGCAGCCAGGGGAGTTCTGGGGCCAACGTCCTGACTTTC.

The V and J genes are TRBV12-5 and TRBJ2-7, with a weak D call TRBD2 (5 bases). CDR1 and CDR2 from the germline V gene are LGHNT and FRNRAP. V was pared by 8 bases and J by 1 base, with 9 bases between. The CDR3 is 12 amino acids. Here the CDR3 DNA reads TGTGCTAGTTCCGGGGTTTCCTACGAGCAGTACTTC. The encoded protein is CASSGVSYEQYF.

The chain joins TRBV28 to TRBJ2-1; TRBD1 aligns across 8 bases. CDR1 MDHEN and CDR2 SYDVKM come from the germline V gene. V dropped 8 bases and J dropped 9; count of bases not matched to a gene: 18. The CDR3 has 16 residues. DNA for the CDR3: TGTGCCAGCGTCTTGGGGGCGAACAGGGGGATTAGTGAGCAGTTCTTC. This gives the protein CASVLGANRGISEQFF.

The CDR3 DNA is TGCGCCAGCAGCTTGGAGACAGAAAGGTACGAGCAGTACTTC. Translating gives CASSLETERYEQYF. The chain is built from TRBV5-1 and TRBJ2-7, with D tentatively TRBD1 (5 bases). Germline lookup yields CDR1 SGHRS and CDR2 YFSETQ. V was trimmed by 0 bases and J by 4 bases, leaving 11 bases between them. This CDR3 is 14 amino acids long.

The chain links TRBV6-6 to TRBJ2-1; TRBD1 might be the D (6 bases). CDR3 length: 14 amino acids. V lost 5 bases and J lost 2, with 10 bases in between. Germline CDR1 MNHNY, CDR2 SVGAGI (reference sequence). CDR3 protein: CASSQGRAYNEQFF. The CDR3 DNA sequence: TGTGCCAGCAGTCAGGGGCGGGCCTACAATGAGCAGTTCTTC.

The V call is TRBV28, the J call TRBJ1-1; D might be TRBD1 (5 bases). Deletions cut 6 bases from V and 5 bases from J, with 19 bases between. CDR1 and CDR2 (germline): MDHEN, SYDVKM. The CDR3 runs 15 residues. CDR3 amino acids: CASSPMGRGETEAFF. Here the CDR3 DNA reads TGTGCCAGCAGCCCTATGGGGAGGGGAGAGACTGAAGCTTTCTTT.

The gene calls are TRBV5-8 and TRBJ1-5; TRBD1 agrees at 7 bases. V lost 0 bases to trimming and J lost 11 bases; unmatched junction nucleotides: 8. The V gene's germline CDR1 is SGHTS and CDR2 YDEGEE. This CDR3 is 14 amino acids long. The CDR3 sequence: CASSLVAGGVAQHF. CDR3 DNA: TGTGCCAGCAGCTTGGTGGCAGGGGGTGTAGCCCAGCATTTT. Based on the CDR3 plus reference TRBV5-8 and TRBJ1-5, the full variable domain is EAGVTQSPTHLIKTRGQQATLRCSPISGHTSVYWYQQALGLGLQFLLWYDEGEERNRGNFPPRFSGRQFPNYSSELNVNALELEDSALYLCASSLVAGGVAQHFGDGTRLSIL.

V gene TRBV7-3 combines with J gene TRBJ2-1; 7 bases align to TRBD2. Germline CDR1 is SGHTA and CDR2 is FQGTGA. The J segment lost 7 bases and the V segment lost 5 bases, leaving 14 bases of the junction unmatched. The CDR3 is made up of 16 amino acids. CDR3 sequence (DNA): TGTGCCAGCAGCCCCCCCTGGGGCGGGAGCACGAATGAGCAGTTCTTC. Translating it yields CASSPPWGGSTNEQFF.

This clone appeared a few times. This chain links TRBV6-5 with TRBJ1-2; no firm D call. The CDR3 length is 13 residues. Germline V gene lookup returns CDR1 MNHEY and CDR2 SVGAGI. V lost 5 bases, J lost 6 bases, and 13 bases lay in between. The CDR3 bases are TGTGCCAGCAGTCGGGATGGAGCGGATGGCTACACCTTC. As protein: CASSRDGADGYTF.

The chain couples TRBV28 to TRBJ2-7, with D possibly TRBD2 on 6 matching bases. Germline V CDR1 and CDR2: MDHEN, SYDVKM. V was shortened by 3 bases and J by 5 bases, with 17 bases between the two germline ends. The CDR3 extends over 15 amino acids. CDR3 sequence: CASSFGGLKVHEQYF. The CDR3 DNA sequence: TGTGCCAGCAGTTTTGGGGGACTGAAGGTCCACGAGCAGTACTTC.

CDR3 loop: CASSQHFDSSGYTF. DNA for the CDR3: TGTGCCAGCAGTCAACACTTCGACAGCTCTGGCTACACCTTC. The rearrangement links TRBV28 to TRBJ1-2; D is possibly TRBD1 (5 bases). This CDR3 is 14 amino acids long. The germline V and J ends were trimmed by 5 bases and 7 bases, with 17 bases remaining between them. The V gene's germline CDR1 is MDHEN and CDR2 SYDVKM.

The CDR3 spells CASRSTWGAQETQYF. In DNA, the CDR3 is TGTGCCAGCAGATCCACGTGGGGAGCCCAAGAGACCCAGTACTTC. The chain carries TRBV28 and TRBJ2-5; maybe TRBD2 (5 bases). Germline loops: CDR1 MDHEN, CDR2 SYDVKM. With 6 bases removed from V and 1 base from J, the gap between germline ends came to 15 bases. This CDR3 is built from 15 residues. The full variable domain, its missing parts supplied by reference TRBV28 and TRBJ2-5, is DVKVTQSSRYLVKRTGEKVFLECVQDMDHENMFWYRQDPGLGLRLIYFSYDVKMKEKGDIPEGYSVSREKKERFSLILESASTNQTSMYLCASRSTWGAQETQYFGPGTRLLVL.